The entry below gives a single T cell receptor (beta chain) sequence along with its context. The entry originates in a study of CD8+ T cells in alopecia areata. Looking at the study overall: Patients in the study were on tofacitinib for 6 to 18 months, then off it for 6 months.

Extraction of RNA preceded its reverse transcription into cDNA, which served as the sequencing template. The method was immunoSEQ multiplex PCR; TCRdb's version includes in-frame clones alone and lacks a portion of them. Among around 300,000 clones listed, over 45% were seen once. As to treatment: oral pan-JAK inhibitor, 5-10 mg twice daily. Material: CD4+ T cells sorted from blood, obtained between weeks 51 and 52, from a patient treated with tofacitinib. This clonotype was obtained from a human donor with alopecia areata.

In nucleotides, the CDR3 is TGTGCCAGCAGTCACCCAACCGGGGAGCTGTTTTTT. This codes for CASSHPTGELFF. This rearrangement joins TRBV4-2 to TRBJ2-2; no clear D. Germline CDR1 and CDR2: LGHNA and YNFKEQ. This CDR3 is 12 amino acids long. The V end lost 6 bases, the J end lost 5 bases, and 7 bases lay between the germline ends.